Sequencing of this T cell receptor beta chain was carried out in a study of blood T cell repertoires in COVID-19. Across the whole study: Sites in the United States, Italy and Spain provided acute and convalescent COVID-19 samples.

Participants, about 18 to 90 years old, spanned around 25 US areas. Allocation to cohorts depended on clinical history reported by the participants. V was shortened by 3 bases and J by 5 bases, with 11 bases between the two germline ends. The CDR3 is 14 residues long. Germline assignment: CDR1 LGHDT and CDR2 YNNKEL (reference sequence). Only in-frame clones appear in the TCRdb table, and some are missing; sequencing was by immunoSEQ multiplex PCR. The top ten hold over 1.5% of the sample, which has about 310,000 clones, about 85% seen once. The TCR comes from a woman aged 25 to 39 who had been exposed to COVID-19. This chain joins TRBV3-1 (or the pseudogene TRBV3-2) and TRBJ1-3, with unresolved D. The sequenced material came from PBMCs or T cells enriched from blood (not recorded which). The CDR3 nucleotides are TGTGCCAGCAGCCAGATCAGGTACCGAAACACCATATATTTT. It yields the protein CASSQIRYRNTIYF.